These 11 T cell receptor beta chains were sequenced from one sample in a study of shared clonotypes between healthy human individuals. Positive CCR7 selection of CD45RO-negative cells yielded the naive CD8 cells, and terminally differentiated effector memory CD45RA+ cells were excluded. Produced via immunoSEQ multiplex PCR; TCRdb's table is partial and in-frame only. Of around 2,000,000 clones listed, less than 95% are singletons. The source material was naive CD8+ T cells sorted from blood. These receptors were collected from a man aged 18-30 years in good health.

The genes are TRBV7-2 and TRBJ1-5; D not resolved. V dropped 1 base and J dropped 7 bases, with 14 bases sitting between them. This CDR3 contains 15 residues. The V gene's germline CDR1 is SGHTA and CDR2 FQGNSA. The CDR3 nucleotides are TGTGCCAGCAGCTTAGTCCTAACCGGAGACCAGCCCCAGCATTTT. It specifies CASSLVLTGDQPQHF.

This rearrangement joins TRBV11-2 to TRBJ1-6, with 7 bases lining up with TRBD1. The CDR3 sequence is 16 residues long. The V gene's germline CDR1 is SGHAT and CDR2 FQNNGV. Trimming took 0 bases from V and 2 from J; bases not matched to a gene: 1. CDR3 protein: CASSLEGQTYNSPLHF. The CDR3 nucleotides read TGTGCCAGCAGCTTAGAGGGACAGACCTATAATTCACCCCTCCACTTT.

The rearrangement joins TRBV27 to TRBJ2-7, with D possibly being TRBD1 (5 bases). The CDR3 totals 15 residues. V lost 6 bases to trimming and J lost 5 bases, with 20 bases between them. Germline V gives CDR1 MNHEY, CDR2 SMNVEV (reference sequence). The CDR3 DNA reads TGTGCCAGCAGCCCATATTCCCAGGGCCAGGACGAGCAGTACTTC. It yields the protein CASSPYSQGQDEQYF.

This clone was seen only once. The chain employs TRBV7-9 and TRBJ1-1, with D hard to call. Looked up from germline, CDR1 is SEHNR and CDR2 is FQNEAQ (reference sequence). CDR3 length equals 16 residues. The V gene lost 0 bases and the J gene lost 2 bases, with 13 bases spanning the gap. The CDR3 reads CASSLARKSPNTEAFF. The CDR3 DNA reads TGTGCCAGCAGCTTAGCTAGGAAGTCCCCCAACACTGAAGCTTTCTTT. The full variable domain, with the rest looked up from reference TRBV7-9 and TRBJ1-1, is DTGVSQNPRHKITKRGQNVTFRCDPISEHNRLYWYRQTLGQGPEFLTYFQNEAQLEKSRLLSDRFSAERPKGSFSTLEIQRTEQGDSAMYLCASSLARKSPNTEAFFGQGTRLTVV.

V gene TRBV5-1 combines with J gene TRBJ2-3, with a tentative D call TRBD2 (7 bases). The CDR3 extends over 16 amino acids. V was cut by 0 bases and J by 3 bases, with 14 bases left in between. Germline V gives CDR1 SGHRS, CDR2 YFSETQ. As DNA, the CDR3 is TGCGCCAGCAGCTTGGGCGGGGGCCATGGGACAGATACGCAGTATTTT. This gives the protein CASSLGGGHGTDTQYF.

Here the CDR3 reads CASSLGSGYEQFF. In DNA form, the CDR3 reads TGTGCCAGCAGCTTAGGGTCCGGCTATGAGCAGTTCTTC. This chain connects TRBV7-2 to TRBJ2-1; no definite D call. Germline loops: CDR1 SGHTA, CDR2 FQGNSA. Trimming shortened V by 1 base and J by 8 bases, and 9 bases separated the two germline ends. The CDR3 totals 13 residues.

The CDR3 DNA is TGTGCCAGCAGTTTCCTCGAAGGGCCCTCCGTCTATGGCTACACCTTC. Residues: CASSFLEGPSVYGYTF. V usage is TRBV27 and J usage is TRBJ1-2, with no clear D. The CDR3 extends over 16 amino acids. Trimming cost V 3 bases and J 4 bases, with 18 bases left between them. Germline values: CDR1 MNHEY, CDR2 SMNVEV (reference sequence).

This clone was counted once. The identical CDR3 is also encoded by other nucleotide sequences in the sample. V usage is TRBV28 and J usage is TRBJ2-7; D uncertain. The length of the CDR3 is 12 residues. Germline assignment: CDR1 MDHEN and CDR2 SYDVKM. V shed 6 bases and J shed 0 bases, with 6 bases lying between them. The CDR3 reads CASSESSYEQYF. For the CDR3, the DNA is TGTGCCAGCAGCGAGAGCTCCTACGAGCAGTACTTC.

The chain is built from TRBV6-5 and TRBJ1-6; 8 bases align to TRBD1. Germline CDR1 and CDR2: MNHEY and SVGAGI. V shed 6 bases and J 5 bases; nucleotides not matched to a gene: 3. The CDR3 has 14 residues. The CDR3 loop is CASSWTGNNSPLHF. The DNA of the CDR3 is TGTGCCAGCAGCTGGACAGGGAATAATTCACCCCTCCACTTT.

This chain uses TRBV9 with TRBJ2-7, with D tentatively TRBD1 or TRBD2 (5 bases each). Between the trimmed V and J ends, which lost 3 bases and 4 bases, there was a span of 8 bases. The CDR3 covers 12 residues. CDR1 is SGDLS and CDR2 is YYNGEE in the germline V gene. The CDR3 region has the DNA TGTGCCAGCAGCGGGGACGAGTACGAGCAGTACTTC. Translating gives CASSGDEYEQYF. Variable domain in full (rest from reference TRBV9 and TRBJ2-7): DSGVTQTPKHLITATGQRVTLRCSPRSGDLSVYWYQQSLDQGLQFLIQYYNGEERAKGNILERFSAQQFPDLHSELNLSSLELGDSALYFCASSGDEYEQYFGPGTRLTVT.

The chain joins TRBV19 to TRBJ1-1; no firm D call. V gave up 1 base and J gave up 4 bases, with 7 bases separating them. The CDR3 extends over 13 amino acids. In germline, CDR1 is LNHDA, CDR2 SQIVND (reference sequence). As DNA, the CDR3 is TGTGCCAGTAGTATAGTGGCGTCCACTGAAGCTTTCTTT. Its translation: CASSIVASTEAFF.